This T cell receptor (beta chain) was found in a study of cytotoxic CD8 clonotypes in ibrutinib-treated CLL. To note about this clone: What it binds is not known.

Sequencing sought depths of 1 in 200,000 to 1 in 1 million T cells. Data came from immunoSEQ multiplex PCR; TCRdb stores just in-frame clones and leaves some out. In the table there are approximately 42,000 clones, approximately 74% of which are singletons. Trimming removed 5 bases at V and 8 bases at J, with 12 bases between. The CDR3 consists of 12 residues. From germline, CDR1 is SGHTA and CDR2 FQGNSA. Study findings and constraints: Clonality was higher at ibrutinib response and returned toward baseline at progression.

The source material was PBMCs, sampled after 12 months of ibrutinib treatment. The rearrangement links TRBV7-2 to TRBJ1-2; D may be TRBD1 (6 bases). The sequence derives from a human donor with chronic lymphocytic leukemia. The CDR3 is CASSPTGRGYTF. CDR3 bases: TGTGCCAGCAGCCCGACAGGTCGCGGCTACACCTTC.